This TCR beta chain was documented in a study of T cells after yellow fever vaccination. TCRdb called the 5' RACE reads again in MiXCR, with one record for every CDR3 protein. The sample has approximately 250,000 distinct CDR3 sequences; roughly 3.5% are singletons. CDR3 length equals 13 residues. V was trimmed by 4 bases and J by 5 bases, leaving 11 bases between them. Per germline, CDR1 MDHEN and CDR2 SYDVKM. In its sample, this clonotype was seen many times. The sample here was PBMCs, taken 15 days after the yellow fever booster vaccination. The sequence came from a man aged 18 to 29 who received the YFV17D yellow fever vaccine. The genes are TRBV28 and TRBJ1-2, with a weak D call TRBD1 (5 bases). This CDR3 reads CASSYGAGYGYTF. The CDR3, as DNA: TGTGCCAGCAGTTACGGGGCGGGTTATGGCTACACCTTC.